These T cell receptor beta chains were read from a single sample in a study of PD-1 blockade in classical Hodgkin lymphoma. Sequenced by immunoSEQ multiplex PCR; TCRdb stores in-frame clones only, minus some. The repertoire has about 97,000 clones, 75% to 90% of them found once; the top ten carry 9% to 15%. The sample was peripheral blood mononuclear cells (PBMCs), taken at baseline. The source is a human donor with classical Hodgkin lymphoma. The CDR3 runs from the conserved cysteine through the conserved F or W. Each record gives: CDR3 length, clone size, V gene, CDR3 protein. Size tells how often a clone was seen (once, few, many) or the class of an expanded clone, and some rows leave it out.

>12|.|TRBV19
CAVGPLDYGYTF
>13|.|TRBV10-3
CAISRDSNQPQHF
>12|.|TRBV29-1
CSVQGLAYEQYF
>14|.|TRBV5-6
CASSLSGANYGYTF
>15|.|TRBV25-1
CASSDPREFLETQYF
>11|.|TRBV29-1
CSKVVGDTQYF
>14|once|TRBV10-3
CAISRGLGNLEQYF
>14|.|TRBV5-6
CASSSTGDSYEQYF
>16|.|TRBV5-4
CASSLGTSGRTDTQYF
>14|.|TRBV7-6
CASTRDRGIDTQYF
>15|few|TRBV5-4
CASSDQREGRRAQYF
>16|.|TRBV7-9
CASSLGLAGSAYEQYF
>12|.|TRBV11-2
CASSLQTGELFF
>15|few|TRBV5-1
CASSFGGTRGETQYF
>13|.|TRBV6-1
CASRYRGGTEAFF
>12|.|TRBV30
CAWRGSNQPQHF
>17|.|TRBV5-6
CASSHFPGLDVAGELFF
>21|.|TRBV5-1
CASSLYPPGQGTSGSYNEQFF
>15|once|TRBV5-4
CASSAGTSDSDTQYF
>15|.|TRBV15
CATSRDLGLAGEQFF
>14|.|TRBV11-3
CASSARGAYGELFF
>16|.|TRBV4-2
CASSQAQGLAAYEQYF
>15|once|TRBV5-4
CASSLRLAAQETQYF
>15|.|TRBV7-8
CASSPTLLVRYEQYF
>14|.|TRBV6-5
CASSYGQGAYEQYF